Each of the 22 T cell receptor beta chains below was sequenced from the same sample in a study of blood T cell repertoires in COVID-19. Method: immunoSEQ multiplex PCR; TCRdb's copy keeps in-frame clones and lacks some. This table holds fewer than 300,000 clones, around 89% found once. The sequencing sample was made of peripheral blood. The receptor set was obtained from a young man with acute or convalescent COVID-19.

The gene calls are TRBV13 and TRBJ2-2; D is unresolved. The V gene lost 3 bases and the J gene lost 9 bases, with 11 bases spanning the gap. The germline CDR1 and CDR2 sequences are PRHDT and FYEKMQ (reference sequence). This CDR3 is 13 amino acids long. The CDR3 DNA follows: TGTGCCAGCAGCTTTGGTCGGTCGCGGGAGCTGTTTTTT. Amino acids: CASSFGRSRELFF.

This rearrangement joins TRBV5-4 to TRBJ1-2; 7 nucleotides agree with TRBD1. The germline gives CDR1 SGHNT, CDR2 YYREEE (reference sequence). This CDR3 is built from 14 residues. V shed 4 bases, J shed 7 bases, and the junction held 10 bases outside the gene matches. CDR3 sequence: CASSLPQGESGYTF. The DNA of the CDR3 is TGTGCCAGCAGCCTGCCGCAGGGGGAAAGTGGCTACACCTTC. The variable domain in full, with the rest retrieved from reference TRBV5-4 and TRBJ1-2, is ETGVTQSPTHLIKTRGQQVTLRCSSQSGHNTVSWYQQALGQGPQFIFQYYREEENGRGNFPPRFSGLQFPNYSSELNVNALELDDSALYLCASSLPQGESGYTFGSGTRLTVV.

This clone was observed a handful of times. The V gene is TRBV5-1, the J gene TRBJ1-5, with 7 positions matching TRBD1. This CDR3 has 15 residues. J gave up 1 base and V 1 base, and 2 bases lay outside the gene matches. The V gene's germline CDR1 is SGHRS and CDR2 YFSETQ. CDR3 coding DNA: TGCGCCAGCAGCTTGACGGGACAGAGCAATCAGCCCCAGCATTTT. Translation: CASSLTGQSNQPQHF.

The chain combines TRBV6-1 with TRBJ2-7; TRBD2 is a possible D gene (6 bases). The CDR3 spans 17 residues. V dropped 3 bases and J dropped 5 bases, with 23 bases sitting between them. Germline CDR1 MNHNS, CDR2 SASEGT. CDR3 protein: CASSDPGGAFLVDEQYF. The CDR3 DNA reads TGTGCCAGCAGTGATCCCGGGGGAGCGTTCTTAGTCGACGAGCAGTACTTC.

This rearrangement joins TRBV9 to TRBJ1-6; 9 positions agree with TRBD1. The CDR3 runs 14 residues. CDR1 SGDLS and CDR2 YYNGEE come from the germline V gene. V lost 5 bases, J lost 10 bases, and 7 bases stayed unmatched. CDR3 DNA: TGTGCCAGCAGTGCCGGGACAGGGAACTCACCCCTCCACTTT. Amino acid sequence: CASSAGTGNSPLHF.

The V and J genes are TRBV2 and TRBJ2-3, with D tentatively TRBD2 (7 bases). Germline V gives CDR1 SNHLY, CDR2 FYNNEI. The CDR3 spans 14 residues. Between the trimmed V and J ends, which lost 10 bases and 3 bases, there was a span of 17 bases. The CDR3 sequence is CATLRGGKTDTQYF. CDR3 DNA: TGTGCCACCTTGAGGGGGGGGAAAACAGATACGCAGTATTTT.

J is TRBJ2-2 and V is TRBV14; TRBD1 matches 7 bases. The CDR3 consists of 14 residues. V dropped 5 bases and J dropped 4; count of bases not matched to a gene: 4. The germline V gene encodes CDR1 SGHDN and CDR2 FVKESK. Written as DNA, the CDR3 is TGTGCCAGCAGCAGACAGGGAATCACCGGGGAGCTGTTTTTT. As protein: CASSRQGITGELFF.

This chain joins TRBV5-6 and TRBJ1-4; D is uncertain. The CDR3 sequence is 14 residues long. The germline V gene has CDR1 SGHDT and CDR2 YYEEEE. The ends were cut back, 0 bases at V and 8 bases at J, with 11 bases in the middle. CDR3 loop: CASSLGRGYEKLFF. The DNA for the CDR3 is TGTGCCAGCAGCTTGGGCCGAGGATACGAAAAACTGTTTTTT.

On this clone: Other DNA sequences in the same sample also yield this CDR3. In DNA, the CDR3 is TGCGCCAGCAGCTTGGGGTCGGGACAAGAGACCCAGTACTTC. Translating it yields CASSLGSGQETQYF. The gene calls are TRBV5-1 and TRBJ2-5, with D perhaps matching TRBD2 (5 bases). V shed 0 bases and J shed 2 bases, with 8 bases lying between them. Germline CDR1 and CDR2: SGHRS and YFSETQ. The CDR3 contains 14 residues.

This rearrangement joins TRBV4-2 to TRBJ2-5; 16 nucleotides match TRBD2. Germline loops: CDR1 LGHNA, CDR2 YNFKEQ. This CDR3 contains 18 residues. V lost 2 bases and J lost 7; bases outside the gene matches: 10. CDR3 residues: CASSQFGTSGGAEATQYF. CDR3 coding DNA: TGTGCCAGCAGCCAATTTGGGACTAGCGGGGGGGCTGAGGCGACCCAGTACTTC.

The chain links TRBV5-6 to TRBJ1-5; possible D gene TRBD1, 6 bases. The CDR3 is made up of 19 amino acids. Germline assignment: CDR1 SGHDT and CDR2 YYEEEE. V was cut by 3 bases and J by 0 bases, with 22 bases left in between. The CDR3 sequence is CASSSRRTATIYSNQPQHF. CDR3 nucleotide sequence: TGTGCCAGCAGCTCCCGCCGGACAGCGACGATCTATAGCAATCAGCCCCAGCATTTT.

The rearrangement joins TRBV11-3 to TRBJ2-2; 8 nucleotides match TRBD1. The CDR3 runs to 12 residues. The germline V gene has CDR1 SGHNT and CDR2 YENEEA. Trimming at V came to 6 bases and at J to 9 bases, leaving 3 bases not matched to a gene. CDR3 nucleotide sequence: TGTGCCAGCAGTCCAGGGGGCCGGGAGCTGTTTTTT. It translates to CASSPGGRELFF.

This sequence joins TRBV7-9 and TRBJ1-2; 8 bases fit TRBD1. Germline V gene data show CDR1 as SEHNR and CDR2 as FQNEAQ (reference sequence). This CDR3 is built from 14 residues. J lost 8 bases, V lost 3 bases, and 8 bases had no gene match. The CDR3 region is CASSLGQASRGYTF. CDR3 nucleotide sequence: TGTGCCAGCAGCTTGGGACAGGCCTCGCGGGGCTACACCTTC.

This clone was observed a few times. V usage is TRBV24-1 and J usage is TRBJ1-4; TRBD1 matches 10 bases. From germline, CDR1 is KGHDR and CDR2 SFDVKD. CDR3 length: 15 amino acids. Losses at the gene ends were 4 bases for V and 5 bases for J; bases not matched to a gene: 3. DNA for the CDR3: TGTGCCACCAGTGACCCGGGACAGGGGAATGAAAAACTGTTTTTT. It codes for CATSDPGQGNEKLFF.

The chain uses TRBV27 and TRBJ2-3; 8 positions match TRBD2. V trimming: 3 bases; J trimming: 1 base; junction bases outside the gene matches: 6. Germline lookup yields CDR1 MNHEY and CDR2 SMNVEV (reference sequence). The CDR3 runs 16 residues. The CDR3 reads CASSFGRGAGTDTQYF. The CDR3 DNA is TGTGCCAGCAGTTTCGGGAGGGGAGCTGGCACAGATACGCAGTATTTT.

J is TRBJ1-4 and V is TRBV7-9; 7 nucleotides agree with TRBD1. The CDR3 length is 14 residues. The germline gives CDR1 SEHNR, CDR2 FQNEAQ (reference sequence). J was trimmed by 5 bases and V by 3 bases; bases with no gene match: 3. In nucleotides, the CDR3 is TGTGCCAGCAGCTTCCGACAGGGAAATGAAAAACTGTTTTTT. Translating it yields CASSFRQGNEKLFF.

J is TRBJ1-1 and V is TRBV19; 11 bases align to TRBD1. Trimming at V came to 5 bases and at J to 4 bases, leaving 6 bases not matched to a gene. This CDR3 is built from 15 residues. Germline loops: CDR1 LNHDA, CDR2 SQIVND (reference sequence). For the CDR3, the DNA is TGTGCCAGTAGTCCCCGGACAGGGGGCAGCACTGAAGCTTTCTTT. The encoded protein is CASSPRTGGSTEAFF.

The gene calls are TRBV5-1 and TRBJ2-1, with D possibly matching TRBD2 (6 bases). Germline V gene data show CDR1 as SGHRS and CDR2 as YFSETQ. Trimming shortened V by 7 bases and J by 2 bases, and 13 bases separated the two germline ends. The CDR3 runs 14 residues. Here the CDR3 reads CASRTSSPYNEQFF. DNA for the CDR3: TGCGCCAGCCGTACTAGCAGCCCCTACAATGAGCAGTTCTTC.

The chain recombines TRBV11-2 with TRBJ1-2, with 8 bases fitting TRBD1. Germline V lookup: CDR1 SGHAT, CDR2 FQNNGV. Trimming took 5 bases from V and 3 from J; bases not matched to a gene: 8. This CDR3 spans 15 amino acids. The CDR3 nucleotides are TGTGCCAGCAGCACCCGACAGGGGCGCTACTATGGCTACACCTTC. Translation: CASSTRQGRYYGYTF.

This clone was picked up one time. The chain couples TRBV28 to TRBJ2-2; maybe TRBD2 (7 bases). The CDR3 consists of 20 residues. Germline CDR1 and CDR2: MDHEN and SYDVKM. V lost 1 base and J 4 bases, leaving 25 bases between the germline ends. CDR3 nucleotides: TGTGCCAGCAGTTTATCGCTTTCAGGGGAGGGAGCCAAGGGCACCGGGGAGCTGTTTTTT. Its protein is CASSLSLSGEGAKGTGELFF.

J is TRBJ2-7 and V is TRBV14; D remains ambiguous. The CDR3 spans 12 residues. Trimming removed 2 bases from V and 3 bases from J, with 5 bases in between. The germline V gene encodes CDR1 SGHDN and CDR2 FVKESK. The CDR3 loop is CASSQLIYEQYF. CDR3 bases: TGTGCCAGCAGCCAATTAATCTACGAGCAGTACTTC.

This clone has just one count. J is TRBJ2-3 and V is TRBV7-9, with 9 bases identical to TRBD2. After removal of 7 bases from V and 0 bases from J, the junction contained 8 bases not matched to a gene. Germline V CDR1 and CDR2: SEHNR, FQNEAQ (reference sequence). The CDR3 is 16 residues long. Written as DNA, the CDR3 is TGTGCCAGCATCCTAAGTGCGGGGGGGAGCACAGATACGCAGTATTTT. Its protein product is CASILSAGGSTDTQYF.